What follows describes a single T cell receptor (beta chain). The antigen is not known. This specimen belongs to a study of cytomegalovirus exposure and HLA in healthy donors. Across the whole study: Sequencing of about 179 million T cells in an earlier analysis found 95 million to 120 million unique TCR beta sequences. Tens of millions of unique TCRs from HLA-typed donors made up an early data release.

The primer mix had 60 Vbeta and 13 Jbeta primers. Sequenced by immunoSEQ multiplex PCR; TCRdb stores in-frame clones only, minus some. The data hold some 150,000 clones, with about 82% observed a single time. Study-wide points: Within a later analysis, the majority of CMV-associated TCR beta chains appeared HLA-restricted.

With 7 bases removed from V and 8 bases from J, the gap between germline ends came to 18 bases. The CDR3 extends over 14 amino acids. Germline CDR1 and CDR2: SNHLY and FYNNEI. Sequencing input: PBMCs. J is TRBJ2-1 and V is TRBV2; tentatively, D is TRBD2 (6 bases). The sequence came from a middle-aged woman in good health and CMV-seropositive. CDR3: CASIFAGPGDEQFF. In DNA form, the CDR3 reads TGTGCCAGCATTTTTGCGGGGCCTGGGGATGAGCAGTTCTTC.